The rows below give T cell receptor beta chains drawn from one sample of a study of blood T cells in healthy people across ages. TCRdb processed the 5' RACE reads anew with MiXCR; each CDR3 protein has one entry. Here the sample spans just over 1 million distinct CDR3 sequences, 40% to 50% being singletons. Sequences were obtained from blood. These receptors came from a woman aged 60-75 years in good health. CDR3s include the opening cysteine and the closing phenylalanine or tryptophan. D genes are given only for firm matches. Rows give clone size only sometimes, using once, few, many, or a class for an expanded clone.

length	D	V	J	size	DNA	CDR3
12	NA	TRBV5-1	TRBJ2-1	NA	TGCGCCAGCAGCTTGGAACGCGGGAAGCAGTTCTTC	CASSLERGKQFF
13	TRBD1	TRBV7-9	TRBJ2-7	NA	TGTGCCAGTATCGGGACAGGGGCTTACGAGCAGTACTTC	CASIGTGAYEQYF
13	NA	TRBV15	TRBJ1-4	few	TGTGCCACCAGCACCGGGACCACGGAAAAACTGTTTTTT	CATSTGTTEKLFF
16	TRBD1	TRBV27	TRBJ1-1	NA	TGTGCCAGCAGTTTAAACTGGGACAGACTGAACACTGAAGCTTTCTTT	CASSLNWDRLNTEAFF
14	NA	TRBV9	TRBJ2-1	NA	TGTGCCAGCAGCTTAAGACTAGTAGGGAATGAGCAGTTCTTC	CASSLRLVGNEQFF
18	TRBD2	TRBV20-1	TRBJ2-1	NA	TGCAGTGCTAGAGATCCCTTGGGACTAGCGGGATCCTACAATGAGCAGTTCTTC	CSARDPLGLAGSYNEQFF
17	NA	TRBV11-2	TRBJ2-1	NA	TGTGCCAGCAGCTTAGTAGCGGCGTTAAGCTCCTACAATGAGCAGTTCTTC	CASSLVAALSSYNEQFF
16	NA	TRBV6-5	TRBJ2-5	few	TGTGCCAGCAGTTACTCTTGGGGCGCTAGGGAAGAGACCCAGTACTTC	CASSYSWGAREETQYF
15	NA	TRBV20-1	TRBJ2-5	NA	TGCAGTGCTAGAGATCCCGGGGGAGGAAAAGAGACCCAGTACTTC	CSARDPGGGKETQYF
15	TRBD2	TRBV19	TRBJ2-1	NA	TGTGCCAGTAGACCGGGACTAGCTGACTACAATGAGCAGTTCTTC	CASRPGLADYNEQFF